This TCR beta chain derives from a study of T-cell memory formation after mild COVID-19. This clonotype occurred many times. TCRdb reprocessed the 5' RACE reads via MiXCR and lists one record per CDR3 protein. The sample records roughly 43,000 distinct CDR3 sequences, roughly 9.8% being singletons. This CDR3 is built from 15 residues. Germline assignment: CDR1 MNHEY and CDR2 SVGEGT. V lost 4 bases to trimming and J lost 0 bases, with 13 bases between them. This receptor was identified in an adult woman who had mild COVID-19 (a few samples of this study predate the infection). Cell type and time point are not known. Sequencing was done on a sample of PBMCs or a T cell subset sorted from them (not recorded which). The chain combines TRBV6-2 or TRBV6-3 with TRBJ2-7; D possibly matches TRBD1 or TRBD2 (5 bases each). CDR3 protein: CASSWDERSSYEQYF. CDR3 DNA: TGTGCCAGCAGTTGGGACGAAAGGAGCTCCTACGAGCAGTACTTC.